This T cell receptor (beta chain) was documented in a study of persistence of HIV-infected CD4 T cells. Whole-study findings and limits: Antigen-responding cells were enriched for degenerate expanded CDR3beta sequences. Within sorted populations, more oligoclonal TCRs accompanied more oligoclonal proviruses. TCR analyses could not target the rare provirus-carrying CMV-responding cells.

Stimulation used 10 ug/mL lysate from CMV-infected fibroblasts. Responding CD4+ T cells were sorted by upregulation of both CD40 ligand and CD69. On this clone itself: Its antigen remains unidentified.

The immunoSEQ assay was version 4, run in survey mode. Generated by immunoSEQ multiplex PCR, the TCRdb table keeps only in-frame clones and is missing some. The sample lists more than 15,000 clones, less than 75% occurring once. The CDR3 is made up of 15 amino acids. V gave up 5 bases and J gave up 6 bases; unmatched junction bases: 10. Germline V CDR1 and CDR2: SEHNR, FQNEAQ (reference sequence). The sample was CD4+ T cells sorted from PBMCs after approximately 18-hour stimulation, taken from a patient who received antiretroviral therapy. The rearrangement joins TRBV7-9 to TRBJ2-3; TRBD2 matches at 8 bases. The TCR was taken from an adult woman with HIV who was CMV-seropositive. This chain's CDR3 is CASSRGLAGADTQYF. As DNA, the CDR3 is TGTGCCAGCAGCCGAGGACTAGCTGGGGCGGATACGCAGTATTTT.